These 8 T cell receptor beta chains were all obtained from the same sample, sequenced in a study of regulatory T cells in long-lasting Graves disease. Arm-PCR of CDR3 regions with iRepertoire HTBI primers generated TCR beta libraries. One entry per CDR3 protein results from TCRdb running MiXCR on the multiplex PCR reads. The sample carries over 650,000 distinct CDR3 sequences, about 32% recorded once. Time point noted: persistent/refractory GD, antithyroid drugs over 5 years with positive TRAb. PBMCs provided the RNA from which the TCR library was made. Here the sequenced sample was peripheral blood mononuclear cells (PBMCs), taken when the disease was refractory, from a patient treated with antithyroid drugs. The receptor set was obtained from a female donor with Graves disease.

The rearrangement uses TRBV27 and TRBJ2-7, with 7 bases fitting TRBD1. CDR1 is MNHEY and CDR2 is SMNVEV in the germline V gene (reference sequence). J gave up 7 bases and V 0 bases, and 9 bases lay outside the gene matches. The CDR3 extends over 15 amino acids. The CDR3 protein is CASSLSYDRVEEQYF. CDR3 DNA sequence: TGTGCCAGCAGTTTATCGTACGACAGGGTGGAGGAGCAGTACTTC.

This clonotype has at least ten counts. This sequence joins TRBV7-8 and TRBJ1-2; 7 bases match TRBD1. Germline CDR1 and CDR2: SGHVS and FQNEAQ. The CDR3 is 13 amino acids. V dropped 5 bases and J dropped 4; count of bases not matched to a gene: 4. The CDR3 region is CASSITGAYGYTF. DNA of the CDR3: TGTGCCAGCAGCATAACAGGGGCCTATGGCTACACCTTC. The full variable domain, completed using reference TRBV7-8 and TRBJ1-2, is GAGVSQSPRYKVAKRGQDVALRCDPISGHVSLFWYQQALGQGPEFLTYFQNEAQLDKSGLPSDRFFAERPEGSVSTLKIQRTQQEDSAVYLCASSITGAYGYTFGSGTRLTVV.

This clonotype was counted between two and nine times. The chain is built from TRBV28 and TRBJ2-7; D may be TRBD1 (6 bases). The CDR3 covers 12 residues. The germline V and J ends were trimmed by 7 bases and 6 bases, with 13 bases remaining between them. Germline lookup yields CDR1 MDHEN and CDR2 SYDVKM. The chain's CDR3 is CASTSGVAEQYF. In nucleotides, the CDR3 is TGTGCCAGCACCTCAGGGGTAGCCGAGCAGTACTTC.

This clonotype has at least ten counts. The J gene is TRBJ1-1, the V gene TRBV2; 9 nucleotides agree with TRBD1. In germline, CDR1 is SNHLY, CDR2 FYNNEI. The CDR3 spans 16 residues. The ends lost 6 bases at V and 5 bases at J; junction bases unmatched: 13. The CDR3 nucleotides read TGTGCCAGCAGCCTTGATAGGAACAGGGGGCTGACTGAAGCTTTCTTT. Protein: CASSLDRNRGLTEAFF.

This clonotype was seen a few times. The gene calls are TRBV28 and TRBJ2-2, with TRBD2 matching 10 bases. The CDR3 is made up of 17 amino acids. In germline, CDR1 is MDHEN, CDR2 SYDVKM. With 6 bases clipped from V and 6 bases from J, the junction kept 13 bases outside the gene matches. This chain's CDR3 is CASRGQLSGRSSGELFF. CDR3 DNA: TGTGCCAGCAGGGGACAGCTTAGCGGGAGGAGTTCCGGGGAGCTGTTTTTT.

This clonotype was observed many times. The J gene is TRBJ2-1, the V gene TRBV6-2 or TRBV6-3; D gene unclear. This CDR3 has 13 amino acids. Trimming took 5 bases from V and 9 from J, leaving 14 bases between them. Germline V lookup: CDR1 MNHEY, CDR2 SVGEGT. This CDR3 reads CASSEVTWGEQFF. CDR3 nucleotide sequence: TGTGCCAGCAGTGAAGTCACTTGGGGTGAGCAGTTCTTC.

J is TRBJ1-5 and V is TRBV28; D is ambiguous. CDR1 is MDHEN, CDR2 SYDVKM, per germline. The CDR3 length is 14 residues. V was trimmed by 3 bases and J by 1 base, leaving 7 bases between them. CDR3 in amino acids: CASSFDQSNQPQHF. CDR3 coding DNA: TGTGCCAGCAGTTTCGACCAGAGCAATCAGCCCCAGCATTTT. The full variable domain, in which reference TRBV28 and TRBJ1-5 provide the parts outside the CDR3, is DVKVTQSSRYLVKRTGEKVFLECVQDMDHENMFWYRQDPGLGLRLIYFSYDVKMKEKGDIPEGYSVSREKKERFSLILESASTNQTSMYLCASSFDQSNQPQHFGDGTRLSIL.

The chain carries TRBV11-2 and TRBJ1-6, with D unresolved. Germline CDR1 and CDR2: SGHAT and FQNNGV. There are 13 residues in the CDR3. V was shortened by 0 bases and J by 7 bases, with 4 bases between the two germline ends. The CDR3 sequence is CASSLEGNSPLHF. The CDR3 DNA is TGTGCCAGCAGCTTAGAGGGAAATTCACCCCTCCACTTT.